This T cell receptor beta chain came from a study of control samples from healthy donors and cancer patients. Profiled with immunoSEQ multiplex PCR; TCRdb holds only in-frame clones, not every one. This sample carries 170,000 or so clones, 90% to 95% of them seen once, and the ten largest clones take more than 1.2%. The CDR3 covers 14 residues. V was clipped by 1 base and J by 1 base, with 8 bases between them. Germline assignment: CDR1 LGHDT and CDR2 YNNKEL (reference sequence). This clonotype originated in a man aged 18 to 29 in good health. The sequenced material came from blood. The rearrangement joins TRBV3-1 (or the pseudogene TRBV3-2) to TRBJ2-7, with D possibly matching TRBD2 (5 bases). The CDR3: CASSQVEGSYEQYF. The CDR3 DNA follows: TGTGCCAGCAGCCAAGTTGAGGGTTCCTACGAGCAGTACTTC.